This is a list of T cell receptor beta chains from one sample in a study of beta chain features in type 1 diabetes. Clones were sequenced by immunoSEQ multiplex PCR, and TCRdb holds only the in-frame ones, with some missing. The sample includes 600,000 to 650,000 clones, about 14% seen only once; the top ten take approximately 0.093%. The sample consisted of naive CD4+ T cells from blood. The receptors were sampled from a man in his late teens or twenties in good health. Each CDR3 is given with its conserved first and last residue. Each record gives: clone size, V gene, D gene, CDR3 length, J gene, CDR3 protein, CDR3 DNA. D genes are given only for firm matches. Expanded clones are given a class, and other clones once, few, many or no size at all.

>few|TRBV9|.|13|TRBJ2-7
CASSRSGVYEQYF
TGTGCCAGCAGCCGCTCCGGGGTATACGAGCAGTACTTC
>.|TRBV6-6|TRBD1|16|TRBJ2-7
CASSYSTRQGGYEQYF
TGTGCCAGCAGTTACTCGACCCGACAGGGGGGGTACGAGCAGTACTTC
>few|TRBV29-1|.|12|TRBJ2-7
CSVARPGYEQYF
TGCAGCGTTGCTAGACCCGGATACGAGCAGTACTTC
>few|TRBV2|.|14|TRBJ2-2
CASSETRNTGELFF
TGTGCCAGCAGTGAAACACGGAACACCGGGGAGCTGTTTTTT
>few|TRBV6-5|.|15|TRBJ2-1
CASSPPGAPLSEQFF
TGTGCCAGCAGTCCTCCGGGGGCCCCACTCAGTGAGCAGTTCTTC
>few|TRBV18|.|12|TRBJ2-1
CASSGGYNEQFF
TGTGCCAGCTCAGGGGGATACAATGAGCAGTTCTTC
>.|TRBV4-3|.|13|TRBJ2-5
CASSQEWWETQYF
TGCGCCAGCAGCCAAGAATGGTGGGAGACCCAGTACTTC
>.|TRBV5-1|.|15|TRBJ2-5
CASSGYSQSQETQYF
TGCGCCAGCAGCGGCTACAGCCAGAGCCAAGAGACCCAGTACTTC
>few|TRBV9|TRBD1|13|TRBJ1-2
CASTRGSNYGYTF
TGTGCCAGCACCAGGGGGAGTAACTATGGCTACACCTTC
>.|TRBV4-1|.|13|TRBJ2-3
CASSRFVADTQYF
TGCGCCAGCAGCCGGTTCGTCGCAGATACGCAGTATTTT
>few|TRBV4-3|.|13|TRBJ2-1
CASSQAGSNEQFF
TGCGCCAGCAGCCAAGCGGGCTCCAATGAGCAGTTCTTC
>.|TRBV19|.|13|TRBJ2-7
CASSHRVAYEQYF
TGTGCCAGTAGCCACAGGGTTGCCTACGAGCAGTACTTC
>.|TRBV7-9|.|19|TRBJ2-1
CASSRGEQGVTSRNNEQFF
TGTGCCAGCAGCCGTGGTGAACAGGGGGTGACTAGCCGGAACAATGAGCAGTTCTTC
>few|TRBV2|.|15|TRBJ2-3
CASSGPGGKPDTQYF
TGTGCCAGCAGTGGTCCGGGGGGCAAGCCAGATACGCAGTATTTT
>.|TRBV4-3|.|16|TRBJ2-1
CASSQGGGGAYNEQFF
TGCGCCAGCAGCCAAGGGGGAGGAGGGGCCTACAATGAGCAGTTCTTC
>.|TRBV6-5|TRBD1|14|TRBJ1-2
CASSVRGANYGYTF
TGTGCCAGCAGCGTCAGGGGGGCCAACTATGGCTACACCTTC
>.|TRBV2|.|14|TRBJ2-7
CASTAGLSGWEQYF
TGTGCCAGCACTGCCGGACTCTCAGGCTGGGAGCAGTACTTC
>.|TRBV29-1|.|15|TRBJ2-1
CSVVSRGRNYNEQFF
TGCAGCGTTGTCTCCCGGGGACGGAACTACAATGAGCAGTTCTTC
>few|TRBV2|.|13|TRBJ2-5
CASSVDSQETQYF
TGTGCCAGCAGCGTAGACAGCCAAGAGACCCAGTACTTC
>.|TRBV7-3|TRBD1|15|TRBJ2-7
CASSTHRGRLSEQYF
TGTGCCAGCAGCACCCACAGGGGGCGACTTAGCGAGCAGTACTTC
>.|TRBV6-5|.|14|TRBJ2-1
CASSLVRGYNEQFF
TGTGCCAGCAGTCTTGTTCGGGGTTACAATGAGCAGTTCTTC
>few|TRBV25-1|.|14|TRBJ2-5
CASRVVGGDETQYF
TGTGCCAGCAGGGTGGTAGGGGGGGACGAGACCCAGTACTTC
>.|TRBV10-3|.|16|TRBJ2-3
CAISESTGSPTDTQYF
TGTGCCATCAGTGAGTCGACAGGCTCCCCCACAGATACGCAGTATTTT
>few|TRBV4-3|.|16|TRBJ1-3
CASSQVTGWSGNTIYF
TGCGCCAGCAGCCAAGTCACAGGGTGGTCTGGAAACACCATATATTTT
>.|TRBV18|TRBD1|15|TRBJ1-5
CASSLTGVGNQPQHF
TGTGCCAGCTCACTGACAGGGGTTGGCAATCAGCCCCAGCATTTT
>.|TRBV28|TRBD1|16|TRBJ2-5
CASSPQGQGGRETQYF
TGTGCCAGCAGTCCCCAGGGACAGGGAGGGCGAGAGACCCAGTACTTC
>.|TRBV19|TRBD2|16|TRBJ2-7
CASSPPGLAGAYEQYF
TGTGCCAGTAGTCCGCCCGGACTAGCGGGAGCCTACGAGCAGTACTTC
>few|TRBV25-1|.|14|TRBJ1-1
CASSESGGGTEAFF
TGTGCCAGCAGTGAATCCGGGGGAGGAACTGAAGCTTTCTTT
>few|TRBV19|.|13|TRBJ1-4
CASRLTSNEKLFF
TGTGCCAGTAGGCTGACAAGTAATGAAAAACTGTTTTTT
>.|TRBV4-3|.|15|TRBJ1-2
CASSQEGRGNYGYTF
TGCGCCAGCAGCCAAGAAGGCCGGGGAAACTATGGCTACACCTTC
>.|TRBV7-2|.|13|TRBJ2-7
CASSPRQTYEQYF
TGTGCCAGCAGCCCCCGACAGACATACGAGCAGTACTTC
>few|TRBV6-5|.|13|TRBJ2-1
CASEGGWYNEQFF
TGTGCCAGCGAGGGAGGTTGGTACAATGAGCAGTTCTTC
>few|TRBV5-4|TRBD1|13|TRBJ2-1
CASSSVAGQGKFF
TGTGCCAGCAGCTCAGTCGCGGGACAGGGGAAGTTCTTC
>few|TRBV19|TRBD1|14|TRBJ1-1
CASSGDRLNTEAFF
TGTGCCAGTAGCGGGGACAGGCTGAACACTGAAGCTTTCTTT
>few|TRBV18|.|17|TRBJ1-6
CASSPRAGPDNNSPLHF
TGTGCCAGCTCCCCGAGGGCCGGCCCGGATAATAATTCACCCCTCCACTTT
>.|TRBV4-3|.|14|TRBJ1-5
CASSQEVRQGTQHF
TGCGCCAGCAGCCAAGAGGTTCGGCAGGGCACGCAGCATTTT
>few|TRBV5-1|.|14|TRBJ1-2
CASSLDRGNYGYTF
TGCGCCAGCAGCTTGGATCGGGGGAACTATGGCTACACCTTC
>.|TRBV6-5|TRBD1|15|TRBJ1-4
CASSSTGQGNEKLFF
TGTGCCAGCAGTTCAACGGGACAGGGTAATGAAAAACTGTTTTTT
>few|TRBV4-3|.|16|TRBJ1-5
CASSQGRGGSNQPQHF
TGCGCCAGCAGCCAAGGGCGTGGAGGGAGCAATCAGCCCCAGCATTTT
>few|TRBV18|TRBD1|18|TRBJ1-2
CASSPIGTGRGLNYGYTF
TGTGCCAGCTCACCGATAGGGACAGGACGTGGACTTAACTATGGCTACACCTTC
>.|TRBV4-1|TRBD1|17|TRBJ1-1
CASSQLQGATLNTEAFF
TGCGCCAGCAGCCAACTACAGGGGGCAACACTTAACACTGAAGCTTTCTTT
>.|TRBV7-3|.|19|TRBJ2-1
CASSPRRPGMVFGNNEQFF
TGTGCCAGCAGCCCCCGCCGTCCAGGGATGGTTTTCGGAAACAATGAGCAGTTCTTC
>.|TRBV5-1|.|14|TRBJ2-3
CASSIMTSTDTQYF
TGCGCCAGCAGCATCATGACTAGCACAGATACGCAGTATTTT
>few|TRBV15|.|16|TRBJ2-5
CATSRGSTAGGETQYF
TGTGCCACCAGCAGAGGAAGTACAGCCGGCGGAGAGACCCAGTACTTC
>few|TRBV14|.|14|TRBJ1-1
CASSQVGAYTEAFF
TGTGCCAGCAGCCAAGTAGGGGCGTACACTGAAGCTTTCTTT
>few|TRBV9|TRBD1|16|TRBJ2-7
CASSPQLSGTAYEQYF
TGTGCCAGCAGCCCGCAATTGTCCGGGACAGCCTACGAGCAGTACTTC
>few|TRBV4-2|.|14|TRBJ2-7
CASSQDLSGYEQYF
TGTGCCAGCAGCCAAGATCTTAGCGGTTACGAGCAGTACTTC
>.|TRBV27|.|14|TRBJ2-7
CASSSNRASYEQYF
TGTGCCAGCAGTTCGAACAGGGCCTCCTACGAGCAGTACTTC
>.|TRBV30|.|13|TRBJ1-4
CAWNGQINEKLFF
TGTGCCTGGAACGGGCAGATCAATGAAAAACTGTTTTTT
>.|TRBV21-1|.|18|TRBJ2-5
CASSRGPYAAKHSETQYF
TGTGCCAGCAGCAGAGGCCCATATGCAGCGAAACATTCTGAGACCCAGTACTTC
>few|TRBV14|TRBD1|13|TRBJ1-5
CASRQGPNQPQHF
TGTGCCAGCAGACAGGGGCCCAATCAGCCCCAGCATTTT